Detailed here is one T cell receptor beta chain. These data are taken from a study of CD8 T cells in Susac syndrome. This CDR3 region has 17 residues. CDR1 is SGDLS and CDR2 is YYNGEE in the germline V gene. V was clipped by 1 base and J by 5 bases, with 21 bases between them. Random hexamers primed reverse transcription of about 0.5 to 1 ug RNA. A single record per CDR3 protein comes from TCRdb applying MiXCR to the immunoSEQ multiplex PCR reads. The top ten clones hold around 0.15% of a sample with around 180,000 distinct CDR3 sequences, 90% to 95% of them seen once. The sequenced sample was CD8+ T cells from PBMCs. This chain uses TRBV9 with TRBJ2-5, with a weak D call TRBD2 (7 bases). The TCR comes from a human donor with multiple sclerosis. In DNA form, the CDR3 reads TGTGCCAGCAGCGTACCTAGGAGGGGGGGCCCCATGGAGACCCAGTACTTC. Protein product: CASSVPRRGGPMETQYF.